The present T cell receptor beta chain was sequenced within a study of cytomegalovirus exposure and HLA in healthy donors. Overall study: Within the Caucasian-associated ancestry cluster were under 85% of the roughly 430 genotyped donors.

With respect to this clone: Its antigen is undetermined.

PCR amplification relied on 60 Vbeta primers (plus 13 Jbeta primers). Original methodology: Per a later analysis, the number of unique TCR beta chains was approximately 80 million, of which 8.5 million to 11 million were shared. The repertoire was sequenced with immunoSEQ multiplex PCR; TCRdb's copy has only in-frame clones and lacks some. V and J calls and clone size are copied from that table; D and trimming were computed from the DNA. In the table there are roughly 130,000 clones, about 82% of which are singletons. Study-wide results and caveats: As a later analysis showed, a missense DCLRE1C variant was linked to trimming of TCR beta V- and J-genes. The records held CMV serostatus as the only immune exposure information.

This TCR was sampled from a boy younger than 18 in good health and CMV-seronegative. Specimen: PBMCs.

The CDR3 sequence: CASSHPFGTGINTEAFF. CDR3 DNA: TGTGCCAGCAGCCACCCCTTCGGGACAGGGATAAACACTGAAGCTTTCTTT. V usage is TRBV4-2 and J usage is TRBJ1-1; the match to TRBD1 covers 9 bases. V gave up 3 bases and J gave up 2 bases; unmatched junction bases: 10. The CDR3 covers 17 residues. From germline, CDR1 is LGHNA and CDR2 YNFKEQ.